This T cell receptor beta chain was identified in a study of response to subunit inactivated influenza vaccine. Study results and caveats: Each seasonal influenza vaccination, the authors suggested, recruits few new T cells.

There are 17 residues in the CDR3. The sample holds one count of this clonotype. What it binds is unknown. Each CDR3 protein gets one entry after TCRdb re-called the RT-PCR reads with MiXCR. Of hundreds of thousands of distinct CDR3 sequences in the sample, roughly 25% are singletons; the top ten hold around 2%. This sequence originates from a man aged 50 to 60 who received an inactivated influenza vaccine. The rearrangement uses TRBV12-3 or TRBV12-4 and TRBJ2-3, with TRBD1 matching 8 bases. The sequences come from CD4+ T cells sorted from PBMCs, collected 5 to 6 days after vaccination. The CDR3 DNA reads as TGTACCCTCTGTTTACTAACAGGGGGATTTAGCACAGATACGCAGTATTTT. Protein product: CTLCLLTGGFSTDTQYF.